The text below deals with one TCR beta chain. Original processing notes: Reference gene primers were amplified, and this amplification served to estimate nucleated cell counts. Data came from immunoSEQ multiplex PCR; TCRdb stores just in-frame clones and leaves some out. D and trimming come from the DNA, and the V and J calls and clone size come from that table. The repertoire has some 120,000 clones, 75% to 85% of them found once; the top ten carry around a third. Trimming left V 6 bases short and J 4 bases short, with 12 bases between. The CDR3 is made up of 13 amino acids. CDR1 and CDR2 (germline): SGHRS, YFSETQ. The sample comes from a study of blood T cell repertoires in COVID-19. In the study overall: From the United States, Italy and Spain came samples of acute and convalescent COVID-19. T cells, B-cell-depleted T cells, or PBMCs supplied cDNA or gDNA.

This chain connects TRBV5-1 to TRBJ2-3, with D possibly being TRBD2 (6 bases). The sequence was obtained from a man in his forties or fifties with active or convalescent COVID-19. The sequenced sample consisted of peripheral blood. The CDR3 DNA sequence: TGCGCCAGCAAACGTAGCGGAGCAGATACGCAGTATTTT. It codes for CASKRSGADTQYF.